Described below is a single T cell receptor beta chain sequence and its context. Its target is not known. The record originates from a study of cytomegalovirus exposure and HLA in healthy donors. General study findings and limits: In vitro confirmation showed three CMV-associated chains to be CMV antigen specific.

J gave up 0 bases and V 11 bases, and 19 bases lay outside the gene matches. CDR3 length: 17 residues. The germline V gene encodes CDR1 SNHLY and CDR2 FYNNEI. Clones were read by immunoSEQ multiplex PCR, and TCRdb kept only the in-frame ones, dropping some. This table holds about 110,000 clones, around 95% found once. Material: PBMCs. The receptor's source is a young woman in good health and CMV-seronegative. The chain is built from TRBV2 and TRBJ2-7; TRBD2 aligns across 7 bases. The CDR3 here is CAGGPKLASSLSYEQYF. The CDR3 DNA reads as TGTGCCGGAGGTCCCAAACTAGCGTCCTCACTCTCCTACGAGCAGTACTTC.